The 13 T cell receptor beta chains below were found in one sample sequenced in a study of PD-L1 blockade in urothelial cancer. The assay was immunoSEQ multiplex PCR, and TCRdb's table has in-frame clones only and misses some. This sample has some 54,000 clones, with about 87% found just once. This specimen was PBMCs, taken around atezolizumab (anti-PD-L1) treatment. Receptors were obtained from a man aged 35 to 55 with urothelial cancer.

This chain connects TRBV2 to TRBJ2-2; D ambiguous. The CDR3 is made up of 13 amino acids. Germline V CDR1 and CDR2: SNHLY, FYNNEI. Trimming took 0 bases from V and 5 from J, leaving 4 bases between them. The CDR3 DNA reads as TGTGCCAGCAGTGAAGCGCGTACCGGGGAGCTGTTTTTT. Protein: CASSEARTGELFF.

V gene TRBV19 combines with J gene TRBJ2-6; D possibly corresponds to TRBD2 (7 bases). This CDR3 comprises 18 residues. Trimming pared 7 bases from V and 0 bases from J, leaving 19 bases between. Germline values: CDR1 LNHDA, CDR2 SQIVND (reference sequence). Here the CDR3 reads CASNDPGGARSGANVLTF. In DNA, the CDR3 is TGTGCCAGTAACGATCCGGGGGGCGCCCGCTCTGGGGCCAACGTCCTGACTTTC.

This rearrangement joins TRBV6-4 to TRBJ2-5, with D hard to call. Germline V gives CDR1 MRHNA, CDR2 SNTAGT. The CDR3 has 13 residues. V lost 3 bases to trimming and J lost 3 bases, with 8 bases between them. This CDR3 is CASSETAEETQYF. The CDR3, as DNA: TGTGCCAGCAGTGAAACGGCGGAAGAGACCCAGTACTTC.

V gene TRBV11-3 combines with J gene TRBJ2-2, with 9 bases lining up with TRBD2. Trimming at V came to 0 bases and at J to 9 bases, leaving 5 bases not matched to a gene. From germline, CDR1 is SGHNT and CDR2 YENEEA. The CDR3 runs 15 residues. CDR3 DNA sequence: TGTGCCAGCAGCTTAGATGGGACTAGCCCCAGGGAGCTGTTTTTT. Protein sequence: CASSLDGTSPRELFF.

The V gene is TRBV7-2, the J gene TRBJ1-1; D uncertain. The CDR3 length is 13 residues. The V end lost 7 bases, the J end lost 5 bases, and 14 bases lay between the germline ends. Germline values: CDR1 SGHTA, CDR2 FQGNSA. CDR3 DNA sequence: TGTGCCAGCACCTTTAGCCCCCAGACTGAAGCTTTCTTT. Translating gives CASTFSPQTEAFF.

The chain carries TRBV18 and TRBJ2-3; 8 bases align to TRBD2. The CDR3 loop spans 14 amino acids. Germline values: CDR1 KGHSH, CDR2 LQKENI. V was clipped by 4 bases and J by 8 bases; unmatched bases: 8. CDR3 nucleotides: TGTGCCAGCTCACTCGGACTAGCAGGTAGTACGCAGTATTTT. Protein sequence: CASSLGLAGSTQYF.

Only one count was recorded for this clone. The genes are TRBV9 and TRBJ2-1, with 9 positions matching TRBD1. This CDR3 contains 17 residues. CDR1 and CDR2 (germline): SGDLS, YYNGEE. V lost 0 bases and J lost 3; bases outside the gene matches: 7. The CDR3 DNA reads TGTGCCAGCAGCGTAGTTCCGGGACAGGGCCTCTACAATGAGCAGTTCTTC. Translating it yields CASSVVPGQGLYNEQFF.

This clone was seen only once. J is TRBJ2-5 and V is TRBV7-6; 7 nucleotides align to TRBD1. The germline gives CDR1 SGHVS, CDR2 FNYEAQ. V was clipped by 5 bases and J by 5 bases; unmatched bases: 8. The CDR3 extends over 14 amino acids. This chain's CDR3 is CASSDTGVGETQYF. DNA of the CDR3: TGTGCCAGCAGCGACACAGGGGTGGGGGAGACCCAGTACTTC.

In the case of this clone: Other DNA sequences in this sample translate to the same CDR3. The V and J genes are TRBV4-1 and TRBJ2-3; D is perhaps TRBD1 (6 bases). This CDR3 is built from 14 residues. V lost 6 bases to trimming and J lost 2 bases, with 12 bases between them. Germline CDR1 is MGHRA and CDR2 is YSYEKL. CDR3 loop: CASSQDSPTDTQYF. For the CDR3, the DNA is TGCGCCAGCAGTCAGGACAGCCCCACAGATACGCAGTATTTT.

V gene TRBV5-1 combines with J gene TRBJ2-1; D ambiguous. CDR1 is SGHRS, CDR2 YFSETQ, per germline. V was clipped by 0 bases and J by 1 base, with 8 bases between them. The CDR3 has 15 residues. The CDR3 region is CASSLVASSYNEQFF. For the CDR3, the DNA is TGCGCCAGCAGCTTGGTGGCCAGTTCCTACAATGAGCAGTTCTTC.

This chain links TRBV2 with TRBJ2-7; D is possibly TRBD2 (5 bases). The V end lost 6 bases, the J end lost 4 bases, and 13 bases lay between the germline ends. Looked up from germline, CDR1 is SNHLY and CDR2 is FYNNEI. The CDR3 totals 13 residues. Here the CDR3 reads CASRDRTGYEQYF. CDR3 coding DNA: TGTGCCAGCAGGGATCGGACGGGATACGAGCAGTACTTC.

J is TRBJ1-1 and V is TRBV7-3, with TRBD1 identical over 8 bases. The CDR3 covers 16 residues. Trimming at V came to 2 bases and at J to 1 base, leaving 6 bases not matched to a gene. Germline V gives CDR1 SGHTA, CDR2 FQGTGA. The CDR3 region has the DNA TGTGCCAGCAGCTTACCCGGACAGGGACCGAACACTGAAGCTTTCTTT. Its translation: CASSLPGQGPNTEAFF.

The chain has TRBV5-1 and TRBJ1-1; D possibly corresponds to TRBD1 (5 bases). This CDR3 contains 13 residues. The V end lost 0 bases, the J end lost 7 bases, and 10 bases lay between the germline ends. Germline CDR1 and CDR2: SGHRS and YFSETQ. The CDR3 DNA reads TGCGCCAGCAGCTTGGCGGGGGAAAATGAAGCTTTCTTT. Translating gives CASSLAGENEAFF. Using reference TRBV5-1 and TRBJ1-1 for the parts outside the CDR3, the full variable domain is KAGVTQTPRYLIKTRGQQVTLSCSPISGHRSVSWYQQTPGQGLQFLFEYFSETQRNKGNFPGRFSGRQFSNSRSEMNVSTLELGDSALYLCASSLAGENEAFFGQGTRLTVV.